The rows below give T cell receptor beta chains drawn from one sample of a study of blood T cell repertoires in COVID-19. TCRdb keeps only in-frame clones here, not all; method: immunoSEQ multiplex PCR. The sample lists more than 80,000 clones, more than 75% occurring once. The sequenced sample consisted of peripheral blood. The receptor set was obtained from a woman of 80 years or more with active or convalescent COVID-19. Each CDR3 is given with its conserved first and last residue. The D gene is left open where the match is weak. Clone sizes are given selectively: once, few, many, or a class where the clone is expanded.

clone size,J gene,V gene,D gene,CDR3 protein
few,TRBJ1-5,TRBV3-1/TRBV3-2,.,CASSQDNNQPQHF
.,TRBJ2-2,TRBV6-1,TRBD2,CASSGLAGGPDTGELFF
.,TRBJ2-3,TRBV6-2/TRBV6-3,.,CASSYSPGLSLIPQADTQYF
.,TRBJ1-6,TRBV7-8,.,CASTPATGIAPVVVGSPLHF
.,TRBJ2-3,TRBV7-2,.,CASSESGGGVTDTQYF
once,TRBJ2-4,TRBV4-3,.,CASSPGPAGNIQYF
.,TRBJ1-6,TRBV7-8,TRBD1,CASTSQGWGKSSYNSPLHF
.,TRBJ2-5,TRBV10-3,TRBD2,CAISPTSGGLRQETQYF
many,TRBJ2-7,TRBV19,TRBD2,CASSIGGASGGYEQYF
.,TRBJ2-1,TRBV7-7,TRBD2,CASSPTTSGGAHEQFF
.,TRBJ1-1,TRBV29-1,.,CSVNNPKTGMNTEAFF
.,TRBJ2-7,TRBV14,.,CASSRDMLYEQYF
few,TRBJ2-7,TRBV14,TRBD1,CASSNGTGVRPPSYEQYF
.,TRBJ2-1,TRBV30,TRBD2,CAWRLAGVNEQFF
.,TRBJ2-6,TRBV5-4,TRBD1,CASRDRIPGANVLTF
.,TRBJ1-2,TRBV9,TRBD1,CASSSHRDRHLFNYGYTF
.,TRBJ1-5,TRBV4-3,TRBD1,CASSQDRTGDQPQHF
.,TRBJ1-6,TRBV6-5,TRBD1,CASSQGDSPLHF
.,TRBJ1-1,TRBV2,.,CARGGAGRTEAFF
.,TRBJ2-1,TRBV7-3,.,CASSLTGAAINEQFF
.,TRBJ1-3,TRBV5-1,.,CASSLNFGDHSGNTIYF
.,TRBJ2-7,TRBV19,TRBD2,CASSRLRDSGINYEQYF
.,TRBJ2-5,TRBV7-8,TRBD2,CASSLTSGEYQETQYF
.,TRBJ2-1,TRBV15,TRBD2,CATSRGGTSGGAGEQFF
.,TRBJ1-6,TRBV6-6,.,CASSGAVGNSPLHF
.,TRBJ2-4,TRBV11-2,TRBD1,CASSSPGQENIQYF
few,TRBJ2-1,TRBV5-5,TRBD2,CASSLLAGAANEQFF
.,TRBJ2-2,TRBV24-1,TRBD1,CATRQGSAGELFF
few,TRBJ1-2,TRBV2,.,CASRRQREANYGYTF
.,TRBJ2-3,TRBV3-1/TRBV3-2,.,CASSQIPGTQYF
few,TRBJ2-1,TRBV2,TRBD2,CASSSPLAGGQEQFF
.,TRBJ1-5,TRBV2,TRBD1,CASSGDRDQPQHF
few,TRBJ2-7,TRBV7-2,.,CASSLSRQYEQYF
few,TRBJ1-5,TRBV19,.,CASSISTDQPQHF
.,TRBJ2-7,TRBV6-5,.,CASSYAPGDYEQYF
.,TRBJ1-2,TRBV7-2,TRBD1,CASSLDQGDGGYTF
.,TRBJ2-7,TRBV4-3,TRBD1,CASSQDLSFGTGVAYEQYF
.,TRBJ2-7,TRBV30,TRBD1,CAWSYDRGPGVYEQYF
.,TRBJ2-5,TRBV7-2,.,CASSLGRETQYF
.,TRBJ2-3,TRBV7-2,.,CASSPYRLITDTQYF
many,TRBJ1-3,TRBV2,.,CASSGATISGNTIYF
few,TRBJ2-5,TRBV11-1,TRBD1,CASSVPGTGQETQYF
.,TRBJ2-3,TRBV11-2,TRBD2,CASSLALAGATDTQYF
.,TRBJ1-5,TRBV6-2/TRBV6-3,TRBD1,CASSLSAGGFGQPQHF
.,TRBJ2-1,TRBV24-1,.,CATSIQGSTYNEQFF
.,TRBJ1-2,TRBV30,TRBD1,CARKDRGGYGYTF
.,TRBJ1-1,TRBV9,TRBD1,CASSGTGVTEAFF
.,TRBJ1-5,TRBV24-1,.,CATSDWTINQPQHF
few,TRBJ1-5,TRBV6-4,.,CASSEHSLGPQHF
.,TRBJ1-4,TRBV19,.,CASSISRDNEKLFF
few,TRBJ1-3,TRBV7-8,.,CASSLSFGSGNTIYF
.,TRBJ2-2,TRBV6-1,.,CASSEARQATGELFF
.,TRBJ2-3,TRBV27,.,CASSFTGDFTDTQYF